This TCR beta chain came from a study of blood T cells in healthy people across ages. Study-wide findings and caveats: Estimates based on one million T cells were treated as lower bounds.

CDR1 and CDR2 (germline): MGHDK, SYGVNS. The CDR3 runs to 15 residues. V shed 5 bases and J 1 base; nucleotides not matched to a gene: 6. For the second PCR, which ran for about 7 to 11 cycles, a sample-barcoded 5' primer and a J-beta primer mix were used. TCRdb passed the 5' RACE reads through MiXCR, listing each CDR3 protein once. The sample lists over 600,000 distinct CDR3 sequences; less than 45% were seen once. There are many counts of this clonotype. Antigen specificity is unknown. The sequence was collected from a man at least 80 years old in good health. Source material: blood. The rearrangement links TRBV25-1 to TRBJ2-3, with 7 bases aligning to TRBD1. CDR3 region: CASSPYRGGTDTQYF. For the CDR3, the DNA is TGTGCCAGCAGTCCTTACAGGGGAGGCACAGATACGCAGTATTTT.